This record concerns one T cell receptor beta chain sequence. TCRdb re-derived calls from the multiplex PCR reads in MiXCR, one entry per CDR3 protein. The sample lists about 94,000 distinct CDR3 sequences, around 29% occurring once. The sample comes from a study of breast tumors, draining lymph nodes, adjacent tissues. Breast cancer patients provided tissue from their axillary draining lymph nodes. Unmatched junction bases numbered 18, after V lost 5 bases and J lost 4 bases. Germline V gives CDR1 SGHRS, CDR2 YFSETQ. This CDR3 is 18 amino acids long. V and J are TRBV5-1 and TRBJ1-1; 9 bases align to TRBD1. This receptor was taken from a female donor with breast cancer. Some clones in this sample may be carry-over from other donors' samples. Sequenced: axillary lymph node tissue. The CDR3 loop is CASRHPSGTGTTLTEAFF. The CDR3 region has the DNA TGCGCCAGCAGACACCCATCCGGGACAGGGACGACGCTCACTGAAGCTTTCTTT.